A selection of T cell receptor beta chains follows, all from one sample in a study of cytotoxic CD8 clonotypes in ibrutinib-treated CLL. Clones were sequenced by immunoSEQ multiplex PCR, and TCRdb holds only the in-frame ones, with some missing. The table includes some 130,000 clones, over 75% detected once. The sample here was PBMCs, taken after 24 months of ibrutinib treatment. Source of these receptors: a human donor with chronic lymphocytic leukemia. CDR3s include the opening cysteine and the closing phenylalanine or tryptophan. D genes are given only for firm matches.

TRBV7-2	13	-	TRBJ2-7	TGTGCCAGCAGCCTCATGGGGGGGCACGAGCAGTACTTC	CASSLMGGHEQYF
TRBV19	15	-	TRBJ2-3	TGTGCCAGTAGTATGAGGGGAGCGAGCACAGATACGCAGTATTTT	CASSMRGASTDTQYF
TRBV7-3	17	-	TRBJ1-2	TGTGCCAGCAGGCGCTCTGTGACAGGTCGGGACGACTATGGCTACACCTTC	CASRRSVTGRDDYGYTF
TRBV4-3	15	TRBD2	TRBJ2-1	TGCGCCAGCAGCCCGACTAGCGGGAGACACAATGAGCAGTTCTTC	CASSPTSGRHNEQFF
TRBV9	16	-	TRBJ1-5	TGTGCCAGCAGCGTATTCCCGGACGGAATCAATCAGCCCCAGCATTTT	CASSVFPDGINQPQHF
TRBV29-1	16	-	TRBJ2-7	TGCAGCGCTTCCTCGAGGACGCTGGGGGGGCGGAACGAGCAGTACTTC	CSASSRTLGGRNEQYF
TRBV28	16	-	TRBJ1-3	TGTGCCAGCAGTTTGGTAGTGGCAGGGGATGAAAACACCATATATTTT	CASSLVVAGDENTIYF
TRBV19	14	TRBD1	TRBJ2-2	TGTGCCAGTAGTATCAGGGGGCGGTCCGGGGAGCTGTTTTTT	CASSIRGRSGELFF
TRBV23-1	16	TRBD2	TRBJ2-1	TGCGCCAGCAGTCATCGGACTAGCGGGACTTACAATGAGCAGTTCTTC	CASSHRTSGTYNEQFF
TRBV9	15	-	TRBJ2-3	TGTGCCAGCAGCCCCCGGACCCCTTTGGGGGATACGCAGTATTTT	CASSPRTPLGDTQYF
TRBV14	15	TRBD2	TRBJ2-3	TGTGCCAGCAGCCTAAGCGGGGGGAGCACAGATACGCAGTATTTT	CASSLSGGSTDTQYF
TRBV6-5	13	TRBD1	TRBJ2-7	TGTGCCAGCAGGGGGACAGGGGGCATCGAGCAGTACTTC	CASRGTGGIEQYF
TRBV10-3	15	TRBD2	TRBJ2-2	TGTGCCATCAGTCTAGCGGGAGTCGACACCGGGGAGCTGTTTTTT	CAISLAGVDTGELFF
TRBV28	13	-	TRBJ2-7	TGTGCCAGCAGTTTATTGACTAACTACGAGCAGTACTTC	CASSLLTNYEQYF
TRBV5-1	13	-	TRBJ1-1	TGCGCCAGCAGCTTTTCGACGCTGACTGAAGCTTTCTTT	CASSFSTLTEAFF
TRBV11-2	14	-	TRBJ2-3	TGTGCCAGCAGCTTAGATACCGTTACGGGTACGCAGTATTTT	CASSLDTVTGTQYF
TRBV27	15	-	TRBJ1-1	TGTGCCAGCAGAACAGCAGGGGACATGAACACTGAAGCTTTCTTT	CASRTAGDMNTEAFF
TRBV9	14	TRBD1	TRBJ1-1	TGTGCCAGCAGCTCCAGCAGGGGGTACGGTGAAGCTTTCTTT	CASSSSRGYGEAFF
TRBV7-6	16	TRBD1	TRBJ1-3	TGTGCCAGCAGCCGAGACAGGGCCGTTGGGGGAAACACCATATATTTT	CASSRDRAVGGNTIYF
TRBV18	16	-	TRBJ1-6	TGTGCCAGCTCACCACCCGGGACGGAGGATAATTCACCCCTCCACTTT	CASSPPGTEDNSPLHF
TRBV28	13	-	TRBJ1-1	TGTGCCAGCAGTTTAAACCCCGTGGGCCGAGCTTTCTTT	CASSLNPVGRAFF
TRBV14	16	-	TRBJ2-1	TGTGCCAGCAGCCAAGGAAGGGGGGCTACATACAATGAGCAGTTCTTC	CASSQGRGATYNEQFF
TRBV5-4	15	-	TRBJ1-2	TGTGCCAGCAGTGACCTCCGAGGGGAGATCAATGGCTACACCTTC	CASSDLRGEINGYTF
TRBV10-3	15	-	TRBJ1-3	TGTGCCATCAGAGGCCGGGGGCTCTCTGGAAACACCATATATTTT	CAIRGRGLSGNTIYF
TRBV27	17	TRBD2	TRBJ2-7	TGTGCCAGCAGTTTATCACAACTAGCGGGAGAGTCCTACGAGCAGTACTTC	CASSLSQLAGESYEQYF
TRBV28	11	TRBD1	TRBJ1-1	TGTGCCAGCAGTCGACCCGGGACAGGATCTTTT	CASSRPGTGSF
TRBV10-2	15	TRBD2	TRBJ2-2	TGCGCCAGCAGTTGGACTAGCGGGAGCACCGGGGAGCTGTTTTTT	CASSWTSGSTGELFF
TRBV29-1	12	-	TRBJ1-2	TGCAGCTCGGGAGACCCACCCTATGGCTACACCTTC	CSSGDPPYGYTF